This passage covers 20 T cell receptor beta chains from one sample sequenced in a study of identical twins. TCRdb re-called the 5' RACE reads through MiXCR, storing one row per CDR3 protein. Of hundreds of thousands of distinct CDR3 sequences listed, 8.5% to 9.5% were seen once; the top ten hold 0.75% to 1%. Another study also made use of these data, one on yellow fever vaccine responses in identical twins.

The sample taken for sequencing was PBMCs. All receptors come from a woman aged 18-29 years in good health.

The genes are TRBV19 and TRBJ2-1; D is uncertain. The CDR3 contains 16 residues. The germline V and J ends were trimmed by 5 bases and 2 bases, with 16 bases remaining between them. CDR1 is LNHDA and CDR2 is SQIVND in the germline V gene (reference sequence). CDR3 residues: CASSLSLVSPYNEQFF. CDR3 bases: TGTGCCAGTAGTCTCTCCCTGGTAAGCCCCTACAATGAGCAGTTCTTC.

This clonotype came up a few times. The junction does not match germline at one end; this may be a read error. The chain uses TRBV7-6 and TRBJ2-1; TRBD2 matches at 8 bases. There are 15 residues in the CDR3. Germline values: CDR1 SGHVS, CDR2 FNYEAQ. CDR3 sequence: CASSPGRVPGGPVLF. CDR3 in DNA: TGTGCCAGCAGCCCCGGCAGAGTTCCGGGAGGGCCGGTCCTCTTC.

There are a few counts of this clonotype. The V and J genes are TRBV4-2 and TRBJ2-5; D call uncertain. The CDR3 sequence is 15 residues long. Germline assignment: CDR1 LGHNA and CDR2 YNFKEQ. V was trimmed by 4 bases and J by 4 bases, leaving 16 bases between them. CDR3 sequence: CASSPVLGFRETQYF. As DNA, the CDR3 is TGTGCCAGCAGCCCCGTGCTGGGGTTCAGAGAGACCCAGTACTTC.

V gene TRBV19 combines with J gene TRBJ2-1; 7 bases are shared with TRBD1. Germline trimming cut 2 bases from V and 8 bases from J; bases unmatched to any gene: 9. This CDR3 spans 15 amino acids. The germline CDR1 and CDR2 sequences are LNHDA and SQIVND (reference sequence). The CDR3 bases are TGTGCCAGTAGTATACCGACAGGGAGTAGGGATGAGCAGTTCTTC. Translating it yields CASSIPTGSRDEQFF.

This clonotype was found a few times. This chain links TRBV6-1 with TRBJ1-1; D is unclear. V dropped 1 base and J dropped 0 bases, with 9 bases sitting between them. There are 15 residues in the CDR3. The V gene's germline CDR1 is MNHNS and CDR2 SASEGT. CDR3 in amino acids: CASSEGLDMNTEAFF. The CDR3 DNA sequence: TGTGCCAGCAGTGAAGGCTTAGACATGAACACTGAAGCTTTCTTT.

In this sample, this clonotype turned up a few times. The rearrangement uses TRBV27 and TRBJ1-4, with D possibly being TRBD1 (5 bases). The CDR3 runs 12 residues. CDR1 and CDR2 (germline): MNHEY, SMNVEV (reference sequence). V dropped 5 bases and J dropped 10 bases, with 11 bases sitting between them. CDR3 residues: CASSPPGGKLFF. In DNA, the CDR3 is TGTGCCAGCAGTCCCCCCGGGGGAAAACTGTTTTTT.

This clonotype appeared many times. The rearrangement joins TRBV5-1 to TRBJ1-6, with a weak D call TRBD1 (5 bases). This CDR3 has 15 residues. The germline V gene has CDR1 SGHRS and CDR2 YFSETQ. Trimming took off 4 bases at V and 8 bases at J, with 16 bases between the two ends. This CDR3 is CASSPSGGPDSPLHF. The CDR3 DNA sequence: TGCGCCAGCAGCCCTAGTGGGGGTCCCGATTCACCCCTCCACTTT.

This clonotype has just a few counts. The chain has TRBV20-1 and TRBJ2-1; 10 bases map to TRBD2. Germline CDR1 DFQATT, CDR2 SNEGSKA (reference sequence). This CDR3 has 19 residues. V shed 0 bases, J shed 7 bases, and the junction held 18 bases outside the gene matches. The CDR3 sequence is CSARDHQREGRFSSNEQFF. CDR3 sequence (DNA): TGCAGTGCTAGAGATCACCAGCGGGAGGGCCGATTTAGTAGTAATGAGCAGTTCTTC.

The genes are TRBV28 and TRBJ2-7, with 9 bases identical to TRBD1. Trimming cost V 6 bases and J 2 bases; bases outside gene matches: 8. Germline V lookup: CDR1 MDHEN, CDR2 SYDVKM. This CDR3 has 15 residues. For the CDR3, the DNA is TGTGCCAGCAGGTTCCGGGACAGGGTCCCCTACGAGCAGTACTTC. Its protein is CASRFRDRVPYEQYF.

This clonotype has only a few counts. The rearrangement uses TRBV21-1 and TRBJ2-3; the table's D call TRBD2 went unverified against the DNA. TRBV21-1 is termed a pseudogene. This CDR3 comprises 16 residues. The CDR3 nucleotides read TGTGCCAGCAGCAAAAGGCTAGCGGGGATGGGAGATACGCAGTATTTT. Its protein product is CASSKRLAGMGDTQYF.

This clonotype was counted at least ten times. This chain uses TRBV5-1 with TRBJ2-7; no clear D. The germline gives CDR1 SGHRS, CDR2 YFSETQ. The CDR3 is made up of 14 amino acids. Trimming took off 1 base at V and 0 bases at J, with 8 bases between the two ends. The CDR3 nucleotides read TGCGCCAGCAGCTTGATTCCGGGCTCCTACGAGCAGTACTTC. Translating it yields CASSLIPGSYEQYF.

The V gene is TRBV20-1, the J gene TRBJ2-1, with no clear D. V lost 3 bases and J 5 bases, leaving 14 bases between the germline ends. Germline V gene sequence: CDR1 DFQATT, CDR2 SNEGSKA (reference sequence). The CDR3 totals 14 residues. This CDR3 reads CSASPGVVNNEQFF. The CDR3 DNA is TGCAGTGCTAGTCCCGGAGTCGTGAACAATGAGCAGTTCTTC.

This clonotype was seen ten or more times. The chain employs TRBV20-1 and TRBJ2-3; TRBD1 is a possible D gene (5 bases). Germline CDR1 reads DFQATT; CDR2 reads SNEGSKA (reference sequence). This CDR3 is built from 14 residues. Trimming removed 3 bases at V and 4 bases at J, with 14 bases between. The CDR3 bases are TGCAGTGCTAGTACGGCAGGGCAGGCAGATACGCAGTATTTT. The encoded protein is CSASTAGQADTQYF.

This clonotype has only a few counts. This chain links TRBV7-9 with TRBJ2-7, with TRBD1 matching 10 bases. Germline trimming cut 5 bases from V and 4 bases from J; bases unmatched to any gene: 11. Germline V gene sequence: CDR1 SEHNR, CDR2 FQNEAQ (reference sequence). The CDR3 extends over 16 amino acids. The CDR3 nucleotides are TGTGCCAGCAGCCTCCTCTCCCGGGACAGGGGATACGAGCAGTACTTC. Amino acid sequence: CASSLLSRDRGYEQYF.

This clonotype was detected ten times or more. This chain joins TRBV29-1 and TRBJ2-1, with TRBD2 matching over 8 bases. CDR3 length equals 14 residues. Trimming at V came to 3 bases and at J to 0 bases, leaving 1 base not matched to a gene. CDR1 and CDR2 from the germline V gene are SQVTM and ANQGSEA. Written as DNA, the CDR3 is TGCAGCGTTGAGGGGACTAGCTCCTACAATGAGCAGTTCTTC. This translates into CSVEGTSSYNEQFF.

The chain carries TRBV6-1 and TRBJ2-7, with D possibly matching TRBD1 (6 bases). Trimming removed 6 bases at V and 4 bases at J, with 19 bases between. The CDR3 has 15 residues. The germline V gene has CDR1 MNHNS and CDR2 SASEGT. CDR3 amino acids: CASRPPGQTTYEQYF. The CDR3 DNA reads TGTGCCAGCAGGCCGCCAGGACAGACAACTTACGAGCAGTACTTC.

The V call is TRBV29-1, the J call TRBJ2-1; 15 nucleotides match TRBD2. Germline V CDR1 and CDR2: SQVTM, ANQGSEA. V was clipped by 3 bases and J by 0 bases; unmatched bases: 9. CDR3 length: 19 residues. CDR3: CSVDYGTSGGRSSYNEQFF. CDR3 nucleotides: TGCAGCGTTGATTACGGGACTAGCGGGGGGCGGAGCTCCTACAATGAGCAGTTCTTC.

Only a few counts were recorded for this clonotype. The chain uses TRBV7-6 and TRBJ2-7, with TRBD1 identical over 8 bases. Germline values: CDR1 SGHVS, CDR2 FNYEAQ. This CDR3 is 14 amino acids long. V shed 4 bases, J shed 3 bases, and the junction held 5 bases outside the gene matches. The CDR3 region is CASSSAGQGYEQYF. CDR3 nucleotides: TGTGCCAGCAGCTCTGCAGGACAGGGCTACGAGCAGTACTTC.

This clonotype was seen only a few times. The chain is built from TRBV11-2 and TRBJ2-7, with D maybe TRBD1 (6 bases). The germline CDR1 and CDR2 sequences are SGHAT and FQNNGV. The CDR3 totals 13 residues. V lost 1 base, J lost 6 bases, and 10 bases lay in between. The CDR3 reads CASSLGQVFEQYF. CDR3 sequence (DNA): TGTGCCAGCAGCTTAGGACAGGTCTTCGAGCAGTACTTC. The full variable domain, with the rest looked up from reference TRBV11-2 and TRBJ2-7, is EAGVAQSPRYKIIEKRQSVAFWCNPISGHATLYWYQQILGQGPKLLIQFQNNGVVDDSQLPKDRFSAERLKGVDSTLKIQPAKLEDSAVYLCASSLGQVFEQYFGPGTRLTVT.

The V and J genes are TRBV11-1 and TRBJ2-1; TRBD2 matches at 9 bases. The CDR3 contains 19 residues. With V trimmed by 4 bases and J by 9 bases, 22 bases remained unmatched. Germline V CDR1 and CDR2: SGHAT, FQDESV (reference sequence). The CDR3 DNA sequence: TGTGCCAGCAGCTCATTGGGAGGGGCGGGAGGGCCTCAAGGGGGTGAGCAGTTCTTC. Its translation: CASSSLGGAGGPQGGEQFF. The whole variable domain, filled in from reference TRBV11-1 and TRBJ2-1, reads EAEVAQSPRYKITEKSQAVAFWCDPISGHATLYWYRQILGQGPELLVQFQDESVVDDSQLPKDRFSAERLKGVDSTLKIQPAELGDSAMYLCASSSLGGAGGPQGGEQFFGPGTRLTVL.